This TCR beta chain originates from a study of CD8+ T cells in alopecia areata. Study information: Among treated patients, oral tofacitinib was administered at 5 to 10 mg twice daily.

cDNA prepared by RNA extraction and subsequent reverse transcription served as the template for sequencing. Produced via immunoSEQ multiplex PCR; TCRdb's table is partial and in-frame only. The repertoire consists of around 140,000 clones, with 58% occurring once and the leading ten covering 5% to 7%. The CDR3 is made up of 14 amino acids. The germline V gene encodes CDR1 GTSNPN and CDR2 SVGIG (reference sequence). Trimming stripped 2 bases from V and 5 bases from J, with 10 bases between. Findings of the study overall: Elevated clonality characterized lesional scalp relative to normal scalp, particularly in alopecia totalis/universalis.

Concerning this clone itself: The antigen remains undetermined.

Sequencing was performed on CD4+ T cells sorted from blood, taken at week 0. This chain joins TRBV30 and TRBJ1-6; D possibly corresponds to TRBD1 (5 bases). This clonotype originated in a human donor with alopecia areata. DNA for the CDR3: TGTGCCTGGAGTCGGGACGGGAATAATTCACCCCTCCACTTT. Its protein product is CAWSRDGNNSPLHF.